This record looks at one T cell receptor beta chain sequence and its context. The data derive from a study of T cell changes during pregnancy in multiple sclerosis. Germline-derived CDR1 and CDR2 are SGHRS and YFSETQ. This CDR3 contains 15 residues. V gave up 4 bases and J gave up 5 bases; unmatched junction bases: 6. The assay was immunoSEQ multiplex PCR, and TCRdb's table has in-frame clones only and misses some. The data contain some 70,000 clones, approximately 91% of them singletons. The chain employs TRBV5-1 and TRBJ1-4, with TRBD1 matching over 9 bases. This clonotype was sampled from a female donor with multiple sclerosis, enrolled in a pregnancy study. The sequenced sample was peripheral blood, obtained in the first trimester of pregnancy. The CDR3 DNA reads as TGCGCCAGCAGCACCGGGGACAGGGAAAATGAAAAACTGTTTTTT. Translated: CASSTGDRENEKLFF.